This entry concerns a single T cell receptor beta chain. What it binds is not known. This entry comes from a study of beta chain features in type 1 diabetes. As for the study in general: There was similarity between patients and healthy donors in age, gender and cell yields. General observations from the study: Researchers caution that PCR might favor shorter templates, equally among patients and controls. People with Type 1 diabetes carried modestly yet significantly shorter TCRB CDR3s in all four CD4+ subsets. The similarity of naive, central memory and Treg TCRB repertoires appeared greater among patients than among healthy donors.

cDNA synthesis used the whole RNA isolate, giving expressed TCRB sequences. The assay was immunoSEQ multiplex PCR, and TCRdb's table has in-frame clones only and misses some. The sample contains about 110,000 clones, 30% to 50% of which appear only once. Input material: stem cell memory CD4+ T cells from blood. The clonotype was recovered from a young woman in good health.

The chain's CDR3 is CSVGQGEKLFF. The CDR3 coding sequence is TGCAGCGTTGGACAGGGTGAAAAACTGTTTTTT. The chain recombines TRBV29-1 with TRBJ1-4; 7 bases are a match to TRBD1. V trimming: 4 bases; J trimming: 7 bases; junction bases outside the gene matches: 0. Germline V gene sequence: CDR1 SQVTM, CDR2 ANQGSEA. The CDR3 spans 11 residues.